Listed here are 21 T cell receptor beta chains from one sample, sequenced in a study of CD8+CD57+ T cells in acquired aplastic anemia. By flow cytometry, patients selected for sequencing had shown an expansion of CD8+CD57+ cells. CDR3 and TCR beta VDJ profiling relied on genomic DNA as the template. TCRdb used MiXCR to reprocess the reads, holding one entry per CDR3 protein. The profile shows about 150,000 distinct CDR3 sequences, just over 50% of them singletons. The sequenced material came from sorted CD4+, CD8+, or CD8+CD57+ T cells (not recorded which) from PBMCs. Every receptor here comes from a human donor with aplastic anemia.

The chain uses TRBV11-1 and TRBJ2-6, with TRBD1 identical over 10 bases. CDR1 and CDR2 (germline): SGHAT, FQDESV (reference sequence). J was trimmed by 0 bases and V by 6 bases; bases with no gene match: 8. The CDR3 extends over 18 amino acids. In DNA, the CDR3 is TGTGCCAGCAGTAAGTGGACAGGGGGGAGCTCTGGGGCCAACGTCCTGACTTTC. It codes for CASSKWTGGSSGANVLTF.

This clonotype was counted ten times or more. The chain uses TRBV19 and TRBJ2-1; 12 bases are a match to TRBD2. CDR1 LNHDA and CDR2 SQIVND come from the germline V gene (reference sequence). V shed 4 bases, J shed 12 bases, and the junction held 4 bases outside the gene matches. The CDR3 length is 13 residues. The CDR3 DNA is TGTGCCAGTAGTAGGACTAGCGGGGCTATGCAGTTCTTC. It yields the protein CASSRTSGAMQFF. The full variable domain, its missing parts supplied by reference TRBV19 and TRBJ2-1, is DGGITQSPKYLFRKEGQNVTLSCEQNLNHDAMYWYRQDPGQGLRLIYYSQIVNDFQKGDIAEGYSVSREKKESFPLTVTSAQKNPTAFYLCASSRTSGAMQFFGPGTRLTVL.

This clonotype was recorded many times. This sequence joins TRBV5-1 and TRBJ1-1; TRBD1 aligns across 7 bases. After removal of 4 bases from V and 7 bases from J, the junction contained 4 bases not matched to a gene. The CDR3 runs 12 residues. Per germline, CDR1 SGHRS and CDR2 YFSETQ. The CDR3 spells CASSTDRVEAFF. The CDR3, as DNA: TGCGCCAGCAGCACCGACAGGGTTGAAGCTTTCTTT.

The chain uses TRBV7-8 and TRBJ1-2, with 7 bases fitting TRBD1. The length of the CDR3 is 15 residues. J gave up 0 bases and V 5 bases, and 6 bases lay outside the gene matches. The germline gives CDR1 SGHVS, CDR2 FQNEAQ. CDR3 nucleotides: TGTGCCAGCAGCGAACAGGGGTACCCTAACTATGGCTACACCTTC. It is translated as CASSEQGYPNYGYTF.

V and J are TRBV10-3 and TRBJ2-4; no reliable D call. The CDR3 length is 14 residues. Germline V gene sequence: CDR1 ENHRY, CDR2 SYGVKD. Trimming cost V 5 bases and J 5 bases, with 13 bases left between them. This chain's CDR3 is CAISYAETENIQYF. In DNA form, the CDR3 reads TGTGCCATCAGTTACGCGGAGACCGAAAACATTCAGTACTTC.

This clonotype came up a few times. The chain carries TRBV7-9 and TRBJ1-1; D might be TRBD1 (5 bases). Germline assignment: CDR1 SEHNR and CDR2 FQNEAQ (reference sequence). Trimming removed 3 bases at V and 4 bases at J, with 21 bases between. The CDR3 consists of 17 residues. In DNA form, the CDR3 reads TGTGCCAGCAGCTTCCCACTAACCAGGGTTAAGGGCACTGAAGCTTTCTTT. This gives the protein CASSFPLTRVKGTEAFF.

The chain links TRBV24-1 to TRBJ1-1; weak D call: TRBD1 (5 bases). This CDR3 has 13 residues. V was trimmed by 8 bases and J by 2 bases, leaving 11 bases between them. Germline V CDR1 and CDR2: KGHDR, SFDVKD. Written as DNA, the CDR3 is TGTGCCACCAAATCGACAGATAACACTGAAGCTTTCTTT. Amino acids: CATKSTDNTEAFF.

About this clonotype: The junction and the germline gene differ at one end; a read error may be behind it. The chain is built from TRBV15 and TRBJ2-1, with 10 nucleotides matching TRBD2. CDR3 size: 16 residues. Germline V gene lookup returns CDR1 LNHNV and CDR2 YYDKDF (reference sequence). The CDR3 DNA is TGTGTCACCAGCAGAGGACTAGCGGCCTCCTACAATGAGCAGTTCTTC. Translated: CVTSRGLAASYNEQFF.

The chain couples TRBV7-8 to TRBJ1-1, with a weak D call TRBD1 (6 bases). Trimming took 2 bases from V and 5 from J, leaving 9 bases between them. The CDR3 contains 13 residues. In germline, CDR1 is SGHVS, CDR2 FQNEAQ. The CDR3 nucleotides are TGTGCCAGCAGCTTACACAGGGAAACTGAAGCTTTCTTT. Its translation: CASSLHRETEAFF.

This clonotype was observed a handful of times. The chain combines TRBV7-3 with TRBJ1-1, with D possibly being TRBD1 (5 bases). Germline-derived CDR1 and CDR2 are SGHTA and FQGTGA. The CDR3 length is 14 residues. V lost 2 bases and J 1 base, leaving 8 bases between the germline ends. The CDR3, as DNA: TGTGCCAGCAGCTTACACCAGGGGAACACTGAAGCTTTCTTT. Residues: CASSLHQGNTEAFF.

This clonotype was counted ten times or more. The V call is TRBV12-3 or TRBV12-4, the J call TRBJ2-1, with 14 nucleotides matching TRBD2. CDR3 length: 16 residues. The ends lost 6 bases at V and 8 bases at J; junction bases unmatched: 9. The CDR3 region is CASSPSGTSGGYEQFF. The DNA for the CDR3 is TGTGCCAGCAGCCCTAGTGGGACTAGCGGGGGTTATGAGCAGTTCTTC.

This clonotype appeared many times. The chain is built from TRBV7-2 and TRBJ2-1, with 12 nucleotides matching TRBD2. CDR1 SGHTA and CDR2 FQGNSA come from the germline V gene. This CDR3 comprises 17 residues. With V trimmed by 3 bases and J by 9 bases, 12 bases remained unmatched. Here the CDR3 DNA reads TGTGCCAGCAGCTTTCAAATCCTAGCGGGGGGGCCTGGTGAGCAGTTCTTC. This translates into CASSFQILAGGPGEQFF.

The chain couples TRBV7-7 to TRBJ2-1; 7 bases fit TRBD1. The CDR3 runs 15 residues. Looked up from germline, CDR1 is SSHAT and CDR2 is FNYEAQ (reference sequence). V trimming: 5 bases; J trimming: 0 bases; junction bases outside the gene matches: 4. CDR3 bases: TGTGCCAGCAGCCCTGACAGGGACTCCTACAATGAGCAGTTCTTC. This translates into CASSPDRDSYNEQFF.

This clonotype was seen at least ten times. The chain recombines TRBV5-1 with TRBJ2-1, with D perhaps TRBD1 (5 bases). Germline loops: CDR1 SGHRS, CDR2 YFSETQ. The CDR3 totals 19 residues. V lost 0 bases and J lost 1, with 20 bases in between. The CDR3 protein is CASSLVPRQLGESYNEQFF. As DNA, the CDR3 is TGCGCCAGCAGCTTGGTCCCCAGACAGCTTGGGGAATCCTACAATGAGCAGTTCTTC. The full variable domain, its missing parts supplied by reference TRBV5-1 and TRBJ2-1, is KAGVTQTPRYLIKTRGQQVTLSCSPISGHRSVSWYQQTPGQGLQFLFEYFSETQRNKGNFPGRFSGRQFSNSRSEMNVSTLELGDSALYLCASSLVPRQLGESYNEQFFGPGTRLTVL.

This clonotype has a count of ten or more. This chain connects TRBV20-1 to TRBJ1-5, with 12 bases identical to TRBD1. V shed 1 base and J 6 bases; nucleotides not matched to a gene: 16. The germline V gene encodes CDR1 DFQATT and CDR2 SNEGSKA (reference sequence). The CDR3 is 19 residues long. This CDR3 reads CSARGPGQGAIDGRQPQHF. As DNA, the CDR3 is TGCAGTGCTAGAGGACCGGGACAGGGGGCAATTGATGGTCGTCAGCCCCAGCATTTT.

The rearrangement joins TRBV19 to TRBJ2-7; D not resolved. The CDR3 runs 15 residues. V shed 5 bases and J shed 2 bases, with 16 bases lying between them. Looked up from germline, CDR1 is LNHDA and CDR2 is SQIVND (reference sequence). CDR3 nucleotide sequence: TGTGCCAGTAGTCCCCAACCCCCTAGGGCCTACGAGCAGTACTTC. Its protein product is CASSPQPPRAYEQYF.

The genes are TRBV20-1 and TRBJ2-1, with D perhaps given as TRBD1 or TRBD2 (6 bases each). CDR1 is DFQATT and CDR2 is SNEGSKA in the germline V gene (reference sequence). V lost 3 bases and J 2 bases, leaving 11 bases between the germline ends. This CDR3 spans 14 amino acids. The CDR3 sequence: CSARGGDTYNEQFF. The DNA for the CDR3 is TGCAGTGCTAGGGGGGGCGACACCTACAATGAGCAGTTCTTC.

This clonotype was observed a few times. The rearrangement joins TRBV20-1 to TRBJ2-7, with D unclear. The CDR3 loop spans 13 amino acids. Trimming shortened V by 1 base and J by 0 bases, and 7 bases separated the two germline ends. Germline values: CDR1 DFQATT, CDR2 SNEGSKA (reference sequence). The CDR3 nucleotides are TGCAGTGCTAGAGCCCCTAACTCCTACGAGCAGTACTTC. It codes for CSARAPNSYEQYF.

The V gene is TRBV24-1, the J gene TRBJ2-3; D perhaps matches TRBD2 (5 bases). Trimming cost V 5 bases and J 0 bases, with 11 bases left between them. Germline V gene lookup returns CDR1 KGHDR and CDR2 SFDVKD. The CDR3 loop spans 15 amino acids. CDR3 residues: CATSVLGESTDTQYF. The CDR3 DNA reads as TGTGCCACCAGTGTCCTCGGGGAGAGCACAGATACGCAGTATTTT.

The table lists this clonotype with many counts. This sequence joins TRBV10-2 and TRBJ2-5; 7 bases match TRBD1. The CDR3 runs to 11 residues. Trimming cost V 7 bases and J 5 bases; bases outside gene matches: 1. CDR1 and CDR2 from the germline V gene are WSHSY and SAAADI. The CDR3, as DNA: TGCGCCAGCAAAGGGGGCGAGACCCAGTACTTC. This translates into CASKGGETQYF.

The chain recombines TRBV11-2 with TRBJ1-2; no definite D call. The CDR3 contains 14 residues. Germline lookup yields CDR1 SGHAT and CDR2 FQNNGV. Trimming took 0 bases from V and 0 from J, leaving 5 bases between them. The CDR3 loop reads CASSLDRTNYGYTF. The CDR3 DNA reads TGTGCCAGCAGCTTAGACAGAACTAACTATGGCTACACCTTC.